The source of this T cell receptor (beta chain) is a study of long-term antiretroviral therapy in people with HIV (dated by TCRdb to 2022 to 2024). In the study overall: The earliest samples were collected approximately a decade before the 2015 WHO recommendation for immediate ART, a period when ART was typically delayed until CD4 counts fell. No cross-contamination during QIAcube processing turned up in test extractions that ran a monoclonal T-cell line alongside around 34 polyclonal samples. The cohort contributed about 200 cryopreserved PBMC samples from under 35 adults with confirmed HIV infection, collected serially over a mean of around 6 years (range 1-12). A retrospective serial study tested whether changes in peripheral blood TRB repertoire composition and diversity were associated with ART initiation and durable HIV suppression. About 35% of the 30 participants with HIV were female. What the work shows at the level of the full study, not this receptor alone: Since PBMC availability was limited, sequencing covered only the TCR beta chain, with no alpha chain pairing. Inferences about post-ART repertoire changes were limited because no data were available on ART adherence, viral resistance or therapy changes. Starting ART was linked to a significant rise in TRB diversity, yet even after long-term ART the diversity remained significantly lower than in transplant donor controls. CDR3 length ranges in HIV repertoires were narrower than in controls, and network structure suggested an antigen-experienced repertoire with only a slight naive shift after ART. Because pre-ART samples had limited cell numbers, unsorted PBMC were profiled rather than sorted CD4+ and CD8+ T cells. Expanded TRB clones identified before ART initiation dominated the repertoire across all time points, though the dominance fluctuated and decreased in many PLHIV after ART. The samples were dated from about 2004 to 2018, and the ART regimens that were used may be less effective than current ART regimens.

This clone was detected only a few times. The clone's antigen remains unknown. Within one base of it there is no much larger clone, and no base qualities were kept. Inclusion was restricted to participants for whom at least one PBMC sample before ART initiation and at least two post-ART samples were available. All participants with HIV were treated in the United States of America. Cryopreserved samples of 1-10 million PBMC were thawed and washed before DNA extraction. At the time of the earliest PBMC sample for each participant with HIV, ages ranged from roughly 20 to 54 years. PBMC samples were contributed by each participant from 1-4 timepoints before ART initiation and 2-8 timepoints after ART initiation, with a median of 7 samples. For every participant, serial HIV viral load, CD4+ T-cell count, ART history and demographic data were obtained. Genomic DNA was extracted from unsorted PBMC with a Qiagen kit on a QIAcube, with processing performed in batches of 12 samples.

The immunoSEQ hsTCRB v3.0 assay was used at survey level resolution for TRB variable region sequencing. The target sequencing depth for TRB was roughly 40,000-55,000 T-cell genomes per sample. TRB libraries were pooled and sequenced on an Illumina MiSeq using a v3 150-cycle kit. Per the original workflow: Repertoire analysis ran in R within a reproducible Nextflow workflow covering QC, data transformation and analysis. LymphoSeq2, an R package for exploring AIRR-Seq data, was used to implement the custom analyses. A handful of samples that yielded fewer than 5000 total TRB sequences were excluded, so that approximately 200 HIV repertoires were analyzed. Among the 180 to 200 retained HIV repertoires, around 60 were collected before ART initiation and approximately 130 were collected after ART initiation. Each repertoire was downsampled to 5000 TRB nucleotide sequences, and summary statistics were averaged across 100 downsampling iterations. The analysis kept only TRB sequences whose CDR3 regions were at least seven amino acids long. Diversity was measured with a Shannon entropy-derived clonality score and the Gini coefficient. In the repertoire networks, any two of the top 5000 CDR3 amino acid sequences were connected whenever the two sequences differed by an edit distance of one. GLIPH2 predicted antigen specificity groups and MHC restriction for TRB CDR3 amino acid sequences. To flag known CMV, EBV, HIV or tissue antigen associations, CDR3 amino acid sequences were matched against VDJdb and McPAS-TCR. Pre-ART, post-ART and control groups were compared with Wilcoxon signed-rank tests and Holm-Bonferroni correction. TCRdb re-hosts the immuneACCESS table, in-frame sequences only. Its copies lack some clones; in the studies checked, an unresolved V gene accounts for under half of them, and the cause for the rest is not known. Clonal size and the V and J genes are those of that table, whereas D and trimming came from the DNA. The sample table shows approximately 24,000 clones, and 81% are seen once. Of the sample, 16% is held by the ten largest clones.

The germline V gene (reference sequence) specifies LNHNV as CDR1 and YYDKDF as CDR2. V is trimmed back by 5 bases and J by 5 bases, and the junction contains 0 bases that no gene match accounts for. Measured from the cysteine to the phenylalanine, the CDR3 is 12 residues long. Only the CDR3 part of the read is kept: 36 bases, read in frame from the first base. The receptor was derived from a woman aged 18-29 years with HIV. Rearrangement joined TRBV15 to TRBJ1-2; 9 bases in between match TRBD1. Specimen: unsorted PBMCs, collected at the start of antiretroviral therapy, before treatment. The nucleotides are TGTGCCACCAGCGGACAGGGGTATGGCTACACCTTC. Translated, this is CATSGQGYGYTF.